This TCR beta chain stems from a study of T cell clones after liver transplantation (dated by TCRdb to between 2018 and 2021). Looking at the study overall: The samples were obtained from ITN030ST, a randomized trial that attempted immunosuppression withdrawal within 2 years after liver transplantation. Of the eight recipients, a few were HCV-positive, while the remaining recipients had been transplanted for non-autoimmune, non-viral indications. Third party-reactive TCRbeta sequences from pre-transplant MLRs were also identified as an antigen-independent comparator for donor-reactive sequences. The studied cohort comprised 8 liver transplant recipients, 3 classified as tolerant and 5 as non-tolerant. Tolerance was defined as complete immunosuppression withdrawal for at least one year with no rise in liver enzymes beyond twice the upper limit of normal. Subjects received no induction therapy and standard immunosuppression until randomization at 12-24 months post-transplant. Blood samples were collected pre-transplant, pre-randomization before withdrawal, and post-randomization after either complete withdrawal or failed withdrawal. Donor-reactive T cell clones were identified by TCRbeta sequencing after a pre-transplant mixed lymphocyte reaction and then tracked in post-transplant blood. Results and caveats for the whole study, not just this receptor: In 5 of 8 subjects, regardless of tolerance or HCV status, circulating donor-reactive CD4 TCRbeta sequences dropped significantly post-transplant. Because of small, heterogeneous patient numbers and non-standardized post-transplant time points, the conclusions were only preliminary. Because allograft tissue specimens were not available, migration of donor-reactive T cells into the graft, rather than deletion, may have occurred. Donor-reactive sequences declined more than third party-reactive ones, suggesting partial antigen-specific deletion unrelated to withdrawal success. In a couple of subjects, low numbers of available donor cells limited the measurable donor-reactive repertoire. After accounting for repertoire turnover, donor-reactive detection was significantly reduced in 7 of 8 subjects for CD4 and 8 of 8 for CD8.

Details on this clone: What this receptor recognizes is not known. Nothing much larger sits one base from this clone, and base qualities are not available.

Frozen genomic DNA underwent high-throughput TCRbeta CDR3 sequencing by immunoSEQ, including PCR amplification, mapping, bias correction and internal controls. Concerning the study's data processing: Productive rearrangements were retained, and unique TCRbeta sequences were defined by the CDR3 nucleotide sequence together with the V and J gene. A sequence counted as donor-reactive only if the sequence showed at least 5-fold expansion in CFSE-low cells compared with unstimulated pre-transplant cells and had a frequency of at least 0.01%. Per-subject minimum frequency thresholds, based on the lowest-template unstimulated sample, ensured at least 90% detection power. Repertoire turnover was measured by Jensen-Shannon divergence between the top 1000 TCRbeta sequences post- and pre-transplant. Two-sided Fisher's exact tests were used to test for changes in how often donor-reactive sequences were detected. Drawn from immuneACCESS, this table holds only the in-frame rearrangements with V and J called that TCRdb kept. Clones are partly lost; checked studies trace under half to an unresolved V gene and leave the rest unexplained. The V and J calls and the clone size are those of that table, but D and trimming were determined from the DNA. The table for this sample lists about 99,000 clones; approximately 78% of them were counted only once. About 0.89% of the sample goes to the ten largest clones.

From the germline V gene, CDR1 is MRHNA and CDR2 is SNTAGT. The CDR3 goes from the cysteine to the phenylalanine over 14 residues. This entry keeps only the CDR3 DNA: 42 bases, framed from base 1. At the junction V is shortened by 7 bases and J by 0 bases, with 7 bases in between. Sample time point, as interpreted from the label and publication: pre-transplant. Thawed unstimulated PBMCs were stained for CD3, CD4 and CD8 and FACS-sorted into CD3+CD4+ and CD3+CD8+ populations. All 8 studied subjects were randomized to withdrawal of immunosuppression. The Qiagen DNeasy Blood and Tissue Kit was used for isolation of genomic DNA.

The chain is assembled from TRBV6-4 and TRBJ2-6; a weak D assignment points to TRBD2 (5 bases agree). This TCR came from a human donor who received a liver transplant. Sequencing used CD4+ T cells from blood, obtained before liver transplant. CDR3 protein: CASKAGSGANVLTF. The nucleotide sequence reads TGTGCCAGCAAGGCGGGCTCTGGGGCCAACGTCCTGACTTTC.